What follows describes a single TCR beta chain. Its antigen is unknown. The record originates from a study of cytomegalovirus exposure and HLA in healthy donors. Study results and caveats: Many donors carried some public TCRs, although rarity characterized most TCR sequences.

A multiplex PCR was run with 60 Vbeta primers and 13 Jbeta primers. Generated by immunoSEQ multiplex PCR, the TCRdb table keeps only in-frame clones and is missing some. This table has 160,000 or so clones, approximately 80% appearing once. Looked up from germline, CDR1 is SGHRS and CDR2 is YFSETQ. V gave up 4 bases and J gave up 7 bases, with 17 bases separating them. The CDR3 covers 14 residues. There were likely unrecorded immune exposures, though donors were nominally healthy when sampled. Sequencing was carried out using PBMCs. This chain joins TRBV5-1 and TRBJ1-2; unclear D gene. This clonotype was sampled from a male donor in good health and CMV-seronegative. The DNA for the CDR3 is TGCGCCAGCAGCGCCGCGACGGACTACCCTGGCTACACCTTC. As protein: CASSAATDYPGYTF. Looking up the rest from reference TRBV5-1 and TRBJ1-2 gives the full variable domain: KAGVTQTPRYLIKTRGQQVTLSCSPISGHRSVSWYQQTPGQGLQFLFEYFSETQRNKGNFPGRFSGRQFSNSRSEMNVSTLELGDSALYLCASSAATDYPGYTFGSGTRLTVV.